Included here is one T cell receptor (beta chain) sequence, with context. This sample is drawn from a study of immune cell composition in non-small cell lung cancer. About the study: Histologic subtype was mainly adenocarcinoma or squamous cell carcinoma.

TCRdb keeps only in-frame clones here, not all; method: immunoSEQ multiplex PCR. Of about 14,000 clones listed, around 85% are singletons. V was cut by 5 bases and J by 6 bases, with 17 bases left in between. CDR1 SQVTM and CDR2 ANQGSEA come from the germline V gene. There are 14 residues in the CDR3. Template was genomic DNA from frozen, unsorted single-cell suspensions. Sequenced sample: lung tumor tissue. This sequence originates from a human donor with non-small cell lung cancer. The genes are TRBV29-1 and TRBJ2-1; tentatively, D is TRBD2 (6 bases). In DNA, the CDR3 is TGCAGCGTTCTTGTAAGCGGAGGGGCCAATGAGCAGTTCTTC. Translation: CSVLVSGGANEQFF.